Each of the 2 T cell receptor beta chains below was sequenced from the same sample in a study of shared clonotypes between healthy human individuals. Terminally differentiated effector memory CD45RA+ cells were excluded by CCR7 positive selection of CD45RO-negative cells. Clones were read by immunoSEQ multiplex PCR, and TCRdb kept only the in-frame ones, dropping some. The sample contains about 800,000 clones, 90% to 98% of which appear only once. The sequenced sample was naive CD8+ T cells sorted from blood. These receptors were taken from a man aged 30 to 39 in good health.

V gene TRBV18 combines with J gene TRBJ2-7; tentative D call: TRBD1 (5 bases). Germline assignment: CDR1 KGHSH and CDR2 LQKENI. Trimming pared 1 base from V and 5 bases from J, leaving 18 bases between. This CDR3 region has 16 residues. The chain's CDR3 is CASSPQRGHLFDEQYF. The CDR3 DNA reads as TGTGCCAGCTCACCACAACGTGGACATCTTTTCGACGAGCAGTACTTC.

The rearrangement links TRBV10-3 to TRBJ1-1; tentative D call: TRBD1 (6 bases). Between the trimmed V and J ends, which lost 2 bases and 1 base, there was a span of 14 bases. The CDR3 runs 16 residues. Germline V lookup: CDR1 ENHRY, CDR2 SYGVKD. As DNA, the CDR3 is TGTGCCATCAGTGAGGCGTCAGGGGCGAGGAACACTGAAGCTTTCTTT. Translating it yields CAISEASGARNTEAFF.